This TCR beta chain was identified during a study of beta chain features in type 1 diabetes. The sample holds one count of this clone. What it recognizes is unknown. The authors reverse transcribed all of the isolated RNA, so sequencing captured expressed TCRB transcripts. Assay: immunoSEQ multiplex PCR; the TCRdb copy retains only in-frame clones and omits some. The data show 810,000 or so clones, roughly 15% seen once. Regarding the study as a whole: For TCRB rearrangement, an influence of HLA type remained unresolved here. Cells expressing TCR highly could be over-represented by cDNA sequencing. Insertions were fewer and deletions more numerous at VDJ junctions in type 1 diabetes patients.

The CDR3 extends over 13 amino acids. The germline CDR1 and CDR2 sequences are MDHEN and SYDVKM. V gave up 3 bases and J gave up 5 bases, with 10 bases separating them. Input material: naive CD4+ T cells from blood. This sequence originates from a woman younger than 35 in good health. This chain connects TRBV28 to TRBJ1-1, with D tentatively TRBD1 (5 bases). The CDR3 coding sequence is TGTGCCAGCAGTTTGGGGGGGTGGACTGAAGCTTTCTTT. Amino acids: CASSLGGWTEAFF.